Sequencing of this TCR beta chain was carried out in a study of cytomegalovirus exposure and HLA in healthy donors. Findings and limits, study-wide: Cytomegalovirus association was listed for approximately 160 TCR beta chains.

On this clone itself: The antigen is unknown.

PCR involved 60 Vbeta and 13 Jbeta primers. Produced via immunoSEQ multiplex PCR; TCRdb's table is partial and in-frame only. The sample records 150,000 to 170,000 clones, roughly 80% being singletons. V lost 4 bases and J 5 bases, leaving 16 bases between the germline ends. The CDR3 contains 14 residues. Per the germline V gene, CDR1 is SGHDT and CDR2 is YYEEEE. This clonotype was obtained from a woman between 40 and 50 years old in good health and CMV-seronegative. Sequences were obtained from PBMCs. The chain recombines TRBV5-6 with TRBJ2-7; TRBD2 might be the D (6 bases). The CDR3 nucleotides are TGTGCCAGCAGCCGACGGGGAGGTAGCCACGAGCAGTACTTC. Translation: CASSRRGGSHEQYF. Based on the CDR3 plus reference TRBV5-6 and TRBJ2-7, the full variable domain is DAGVTQSPTHLIKTRGQQVTLRCSPKSGHDTVSWYQQALGQGPQFIFQYYEEEERQRGNFPDRFSGHQFPNYSSELNVNALLLGDSALYLCASSRRGGSHEQYFGPGTRLTVT.